One and the same sample provided the 21 T cell receptor beta chains below, sequenced in a study of shared clonotypes between healthy human individuals (dated by TCRdb to about 2020). For the CD8 naive samples, CD45RO-negative cells were positively selected for CCR7, yielding a CD45RA+CCR7+ population from which TemRA cells were excluded. The method behind the library was the immunoSEQ multiplex PCR assay. What TCRdb holds here is the immuneACCESS table cut down to in-frame rearrangements. Part of the clones is not present; checked against another copy, under half of the missing clones reflect an unresolved V gene, and the others are unexplained. This sample has about 2.1 million clones in its table, and about 93% of those were observed once. The top ten hold 1.5% to 2% of the sample. Specimen: naive CD8+ T cells from PBMCs. What this sample's cell subset or site label stands for: CD45RA+CCR7+. The receptors shown here come from a young man in good health. Some clones in this sample may be carry-over from other donors' samples.

The genes are TRBV19 and TRBJ1-5; 9 positions agree with TRBD1. The germline V gene has CDR1 LNHDA and CDR2 SQIVND (reference sequence). Unmatched junction bases numbered 3, after V lost 1 base and J lost 5 bases. This CDR3 is built from 15 residues. CDR3: CASSIVRDRDQPQHF. In DNA form, the CDR3 reads TGTGCCAGTAGTATAGTCCGGGACAGGGATCAGCCCCAGCATTTT.

The V call is TRBV7-3, the J call TRBJ1-1, with 9 bases aligning to TRBD1. Germline CDR1 is SGHTA and CDR2 is FQGTGA. The CDR3 is 13 amino acids. The ends lost 4 bases at V and 6 bases at J; junction bases unmatched: 3. CDR3 sequence: CASSYGTGSEAFF. DNA for the CDR3: TGTGCCAGCAGCTACGGGACAGGGTCTGAAGCTTTCTTT.

CDR3 DNA: TGTGCCAGCAGTGATCTTCAGGTCCCCACTGGAGGGGCCAACGTCCTGACTTTC. Protein product: CASSDLQVPTGGANVLTF. This rearrangement joins TRBV6-1 to TRBJ2-6, with D unclear. From germline, CDR1 is MNHNS and CDR2 SASEGT. This CDR3 has 18 residues. The V and J ends lost 3 bases and 4 bases respectively, with 19 bases between them.

This chain joins TRBV6-1 and TRBJ2-1; D assignment may be TRBD1 or TRBD2 (5 bases each). The CDR3 runs 17 residues. Trimming took 2 bases from V and 4 from J, leaving 18 bases between them. Germline values: CDR1 MNHNS, CDR2 SASEGT. As DNA, the CDR3 is TGTGCCAGCAGTGAATTGGGTGGGGGAAGGGCTTACAATGAGCAGTTCTTC. Protein product: CASSELGGGRAYNEQFF.

This clone was seen just once. The rearrangement links TRBV7-2 to TRBJ1-2; D is possibly TRBD1 (6 bases). The germline V gene has CDR1 SGHTA and CDR2 FQGNSA. The CDR3 runs to 15 residues. V lost 5 bases, J lost 6 bases, and 19 bases lay in between. The CDR3 sequence: CASSEGDTRTDGYTF. CDR3 coding DNA: TGTGCCAGCAGCGAGGGGGACACTCGAACGGATGGCTACACCTTC.

This clone has just one count. This chain links TRBV27 with TRBJ2-2; possibly TRBD2 for D (6 bases). From germline, CDR1 is MNHEY and CDR2 SMNVEV (reference sequence). V was cut by 6 bases and J by 3 bases, with 14 bases left in between. The CDR3 consists of 15 residues. CDR3 sequence reads: CASRGGTSHTGELFF. Here the CDR3 DNA reads TGTGCCAGCAGGGGAGGAACTTCCCACACCGGGGAGCTGTTTTTT.

This chain joins TRBV28 and TRBJ2-2, with 8 positions matching TRBD2. The V gene end was trimmed by 6 bases and the J gene end by 0 bases; junction bases not matched to a gene: 6. Germline values: CDR1 MDHEN, CDR2 SYDVKM. The CDR3 sequence is 16 residues long. For the CDR3, the DNA is TGTGCCAGCAGCCGGCCGGGACTAGCGAACACCGGGGAGCTGTTTTTT. This sequence encodes CASSRPGLANTGELFF.

V and J are TRBV15 and TRBJ2-7; perhaps TRBD2 as D (5 bases). V was clipped by 3 bases and J by 3 bases, with 6 bases between them. Germline V gene lookup returns CDR1 LNHNV and CDR2 YYDKDF (reference sequence). The CDR3 is 12 residues long. As DNA, the CDR3 is TGTGCCACCAGCAGTGGACTCTACGAGCAGTACTTC. This translates into CATSSGLYEQYF.

This chain uses TRBV5-5 with TRBJ2-7, with 7 bases fitting TRBD2. V lost 2 bases, J lost 2 bases, and 4 bases stayed unmatched. The CDR3 spans 14 residues. Germline lookup yields CDR1 SGHKS and CDR2 YYEKEE (reference sequence). The CDR3 bases are TGTGCCAGCAGCTTCCTGGGAGGGACCTACGAGCAGTACTTC. Its translation: CASSFLGGTYEQYF.

This clone appeared once. The CDR3 nucleotides are TGTGCCAGCAGTGGCAGACAGGGATGGAATGAGCAGTTCTTC. This codes for CASSGRQGWNEQFF. The chain combines TRBV6-5 with TRBJ2-1; 7 bases agree with TRBD1. V lost 5 bases and J lost 7; bases outside the gene matches: 8. CDR3 size: 14 residues. The germline V gene encodes CDR1 MNHEY and CDR2 SVGAGI.

V is TRBV13 and J is TRBJ1-6; D not resolved. V lost 0 bases and J 0 bases, leaving 9 bases between the germline ends. CDR3 length equals 17 residues. Germline-derived CDR1 and CDR2 are PRHDT and FYEKMQ (reference sequence). Written as DNA, the CDR3 is TGTGCCAGCAGCTTAGGAGGCAGCAGCTCCTATAATTCACCCCTCCACTTT. This translates into CASSLGGSSSYNSPLHF.

The V call is TRBV28, the J call TRBJ1-2, with 7 bases lining up with TRBD1. The CDR3 extends over 15 amino acids. CDR1 is MDHEN, CDR2 SYDVKM, per germline. V gave up 3 bases and J gave up 6 bases; unmatched junction bases: 10. CDR3 protein: CASSLYADRLDGYTF. The DNA of the CDR3 is TGTGCCAGCAGTTTGTACGCGGACAGGCTTGATGGCTACACCTTC.

This clone was picked up one time. Other DNA sequences of this sample code for an identical CDR3. The rearrangement links TRBV9 to TRBJ2-7, with TRBD2 matching over 7 bases. The CDR3 has 14 residues. Germline CDR1 reads SGDLS; CDR2 reads YYNGEE. The junction had 3 bases not matched to a gene; V was cut back by 0 bases and J by 3 bases. The CDR3 reads CASSVGGSFYEQYF. The CDR3, as DNA: TGTGCCAGCAGCGTAGGCGGGAGCTTCTACGAGCAGTACTTC. Complete variable domain (other parts from reference TRBV9 and TRBJ2-7): DSGVTQTPKHLITATGQRVTLRCSPRSGDLSVYWYQQSLDQGLQFLIQYYNGEERAKGNILERFSAQQFPDLHSELNLSSLELGDSALYFCASSVGGSFYEQYFGPGTRLTVT.

This chain uses TRBV19 with TRBJ2-2; tentatively, D is TRBD2 (5 bases). Trimming cost V 9 bases and J 13 bases, with 21 bases left between them. This CDR3 is built from 13 residues. Germline values: CDR1 LNHDA, CDR2 SQIVND (reference sequence). The CDR3 loop is CASSTSPLGGLFF. For the CDR3, the DNA is TGTGCCAGCTCGACAAGCCCCCTCGGAGGGCTGTTTTTT.

The CDR3, as DNA: TGTGCCACCAGCAGAGAATTAGGGACTAGCGGGAGCGGGGAGCTGTTTTTT. Its translation: CATSRELGTSGSGELFF. This chain links TRBV15 with TRBJ2-2; 14 bases match TRBD2. V was clipped by 0 bases and J by 7 bases; unmatched bases: 4. The CDR3 length is 17 residues. CDR1 is LNHNV and CDR2 is YYDKDF in the germline V gene (reference sequence).

V and J are TRBV14 and TRBJ1-2, with D perhaps TRBD1 (5 bases). Per germline, CDR1 SGHDN and CDR2 FVKESK. This CDR3 has 14 amino acids. Trimming took 4 bases from V and 3 from J, leaving 12 bases between them. CDR3 loop: CASSRDLRDYGYTF. As DNA, the CDR3 is TGTGCCAGCAGCCGGGACCTACGTGACTATGGCTACACCTTC.

Notes on this clone: The junction differs from germline at one of its ends, possibly a read error. The chain has TRBV4-3 and TRBJ2-7, with 10 bases aligning to TRBD1. The CDR3 has 14 amino acids. Per germline, CDR1 LGHNA and CDR2 YSLEER. CDR3: CASSEDRGPGEQYF. Here the CDR3 DNA reads TGCGCCAGCAGCGAAGACAGGGGGCCGGGGGAGCAGTACTTC.

The CDR3 sequence is CASRLRANEQFF. CDR3 bases: TGTGCCAGCCGGTTGAGGGCAAATGAGCAGTTCTTC. The chain recombines TRBV2 with TRBJ2-1, with a weak D call TRBD2 (5 bases). Germline CDR1 SNHLY, CDR2 FYNNEI. The CDR3 sequence is 12 residues long. V lost 8 bases, J lost 7 bases, and 12 bases lay in between.

This rearrangement joins TRBV20-1 to TRBJ1-4; D not certain. The CDR3 is 11 residues long. Germline V gene data show CDR1 as DFQATT and CDR2 as SNEGSKA (reference sequence). Trimming cost V 0 bases and J 7 bases, with 3 bases left between them. The CDR3 DNA sequence: TGCAGTGCTAGAGATGTTGAAAAACTGTTTTTT. Translating it yields CSARDVEKLFF.

CDR3 protein: CASSESFRGLGEQYF. CDR3 DNA: TGCGCCAGCAGTGAGTCGTTCAGGGGGCTAGGGGAGCAGTACTTC. The rearrangement links TRBV10-1 to TRBJ2-7; TRBD1 matches at 8 bases. The CDR3 consists of 15 residues. The V gene end was trimmed by 0 bases and the J gene end by 7 bases; junction bases not matched to a gene: 8. Germline V lookup: CDR1 WNHNN, CDR2 SYGVQD (reference sequence).

CDR3: CASSLAPDYEQYF. The DNA for the CDR3 is TGTGCCAGCAGCTTAGCGCCGGACTACGAGCAGTACTTC. The chain uses TRBV7-9 and TRBJ2-5; no firm D call. With the DNA end fitting TRBJ2-7 better, the J assignment may be wrong. The CDR3 loop spans 13 amino acids. Germline V gene sequence: CDR1 SEHNR, CDR2 FQNEAQ (reference sequence).